The rows below give T cell receptor beta chains drawn from one sample of a study of cytomegalovirus exposure and HLA in healthy donors. Repertoires were generated with immunoSEQ multiplex PCR, while TCRdb's copy carries only in-frame clones and drops some. The table includes roughly 190,000 clones, 81% detected once. The sequenced material came from PBMCs. Receptors were obtained from a man in his fifties or sixties in good health and CMV-seronegative. Each CDR3 is given with its conserved first and last residue. Fields, in order: J gene, clone size, V gene, D gene, CDR3 protein, CDR3 DNA. A D gene is named only where the DNA matches it firmly. Clone sizes are given selectively: once, few, many, or a class where the clone is expanded.

TRBJ1-1	-	TRBV6-1	-	CASSELVGGTEAFF	TGTGCCAGCAGTGAATTGGTGGGAGGAACTGAAGCTTTCTTT
TRBJ1-1	-	TRBV7-9	TRBD1	CASSLTGVHTEAFF	TGTGCCAGCAGCTTGACAGGGGTTCACACTGAAGCTTTCTTT
TRBJ1-3	once	TRBV30	-	CAWSPFSGNTIYF	TGTGCCTGGAGCCCTTTTTCTGGAAACACCATATATTTT
TRBJ2-1	few	TRBV6-4	TRBD2	CASSDDGGANEQFF	TGTGCCAGCAGTGACGACGGGGGGGCCAATGAGCAGTTCTTC
TRBJ2-5	-	TRBV2	-	CASVWGQQETQYF	TGTGCCAGCGTGTGGGGCCAACAAGAGACCCAGTACTTC
TRBJ1-6	-	TRBV30	TRBD1	CAWKGTGTPLHF	TGTGCCTGGAAAGGGACAGGGACCCCCCTCCACTTT
TRBJ2-1	-	TRBV19	-	CASRKGDKGGGYNEQFF	TGTGCCAGTAGAAAAGGCGATAAGGGGGGGGGTTACAATGAGCAGTTCTTC
TRBJ2-5	-	TRBV19	-	CASSIDPGETQYF	TGTGCCAGTAGTATAGACCCGGGAGAGACCCAGTACTTC
TRBJ2-7	-	TRBV27	-	CASTPGQEVYF	TGTGCCAGCACCCCGGGACAAGAGGTGTACTTC
TRBJ1-5	-	TRBV19	TRBD1	CATRSTGGYQPQHF	TGTGCCACCCGTTCGACAGGGGGCTATCAGCCCCAGCATTTT
TRBJ2-6	-	TRBV28	TRBD1	CASNEQGAGANVLTF	TGTGCCAGCAACGAACAGGGGGCCGGGGCCAACGTCCTGACTTTC
TRBJ2-7	-	TRBV10-3	TRBD2	CATGVRGSSYEQYF	TGTGCCACCGGGGTGCGGGGGAGCTCCTACGAGCAGTACTTC
TRBJ2-4	once	TRBV27	-	CASSSAVIPGVAKNIQYF	TGTGCCAGCAGTTCGGCAGTAATCCCGGGGGTGGCCAAAAACATTCAGTACTTC
TRBJ1-1	-	TRBV2	-	CARRVSGTEAFF	TGTGCCAGGAGAGTGAGCGGCACTGAAGCTTTCTTT
TRBJ2-2	few	TRBV29-1	-	CSVGLNTGELFF	TGCAGCGTTGGGCTTAACACCGGGGAGCTGTTTTTT
TRBJ2-1	-	TRBV28	-	CASKRGGARNEQFF	TGTGCCAGCAAAAGGGGGGGGGCTAGGAATGAGCAGTTCTTC
TRBJ1-1	once	TRBV30	-	CASTTSYTEAFF	TGTGCCTCGACGACAAGCTACACTGAAGCTTTCTTT
TRBJ2-1	-	TRBV18	TRBD2	CASSKAGAHEQFF	TGTGCCAGCTCAAAAGCGGGGGCCCATGAGCAGTTCTTC
TRBJ2-4	-	TRBV18	TRBD1	CASSLETGLAKNIQYF	TGTGCCAGCTCACTAGAGACAGGGCTAGCCAAAAACATTCAGTACTTC
TRBJ2-7	-	TRBV6-1	-	CASSEIIPRAGVRYEQYF	TGTGCCAGCAGTGAAATCATCCCTAGGGCAGGGGTTAGGTACGAGCAGTACTTC
TRBJ1-1	-	TRBV27	-	CASSLSGRGTEAFF	TGTGCCAGCAGTTTATCGGGGCGGGGCACTGAAGCTTTCTTT
TRBJ2-1	once	TRBV5-4	-	CASSDPAGSQNNEQFF	TGTGCCAGCAGCGACCCCGCGGGGAGTCAAAACAATGAGCAGTTCTTC
TRBJ1-4	once	TRBV13	-	CASSLQKGDEKLFF	TGTGCCAGCAGCTTACAGAAGGGGGATGAAAAACTGTTTTTT
TRBJ2-7	-	TRBV7-9	TRBD2	CASSRPGGSYEQYF	TGTGCCAGCAGCCGCCCGGGAGGGTCCTACGAGCAGTACTTC
TRBJ2-7	once	TRBV27	-	CASSPGGLPDEQYF	TGTGCCAGCAGTCCCGGGGGACTCCCGGACGAGCAGTACTTC
TRBJ2-2	-	TRBV4-1	-	CASSQDWGLNTGELFF	TGCGCCAGCAGCCAAGACTGGGGCTTGAACACCGGGGAGCTGTTTTTT
TRBJ2-7	-	TRBV27	-	CASSLFYGAAYEQYF	TGTGCCAGCAGTTTATTTTACGGTGCGGCCTACGAGCAGTACTTC
TRBJ2-5	-	TRBV7-9	-	CSSSPKVRLGETQYF	TGTTCCAGCAGCCCGAAGGTGAGGCTAGGAGAGACCCAGTACTTC
TRBJ2-3	once	TRBV19	-	CASSQGNTQYF	TGTGCCAGTAGCCAGGGAAATACGCAGTATTTT
TRBJ2-1	-	TRBV9	TRBD1	CASSSDRGIYNEQFF	TGTGCCAGCAGCTCCGACAGGGGGATCTACAATGAGCAGTTCTTC
TRBJ1-1	-	TRBV6-5	-	CASRVTENTEAFF	TGTGCCAGCAGGGTTACTGAGAACACTGAAGCTTTCTTT
TRBJ2-5	-	TRBV7-9	TRBD2	CSSSRANSGEQETQYF	TGTTCCAGCAGCCGCGCCAATAGCGGGGAACAAGAGACCCAGTACTTC
TRBJ2-1	-	TRBV10-2	TRBD2	CASSPLAGDYNEQFF	TGCGCCAGCAGCCCTCTCGCGGGGGACTACAATGAGCAGTTCTTC
TRBJ1-1	-	TRBV2	TRBD1	CASTPGPHRGNTEAFF	TGTGCCAGCACCCCCGGGCCCCACAGGGGGAACACTGAAGCTTTCTTT
TRBJ1-5	-	TRBV30	-	CAWSPLGQGVDQPQHF	TGTGCCTGGAGCCCCCTTGGGCAGGGTGTCGATCAGCCCCAGCATTTT
TRBJ2-7	-	TRBV5-4	-	CASSSGGLYEQYF	TGTGCCAGCAGTTCGGGGGGCTTGTACGAGCAGTACTTC
TRBJ2-1	-	TRBV7-2	TRBD2	CASSSRRRGALSSYNEQFF	TGTGCCAGCAGCTCCCGGAGGCGGGGGGCTCTTAGCTCCTACAATGAGCAGTTCTTC
TRBJ1-4	-	TRBV25-1	-	CASSEWATGTSNEKLFF	TGTGCCAGCAGTGAATGGGCCACTGGCACCAGTAATGAAAAACTGTTTTTT
TRBJ2-2	-	TRBV10-2	TRBD1	CASSEFRDSRAGELFF	TGCGCCAGCAGTGAGTTCAGGGACAGCCGGGCCGGGGAGCTGTTTTTT
TRBJ1-2	-	TRBV27	-	CASRRAPTGPLSYGYTF	TGTGCCAGCAGACGAGCCCCCACAGGCCCCCTCTCCTATGGCTACACCTTC
TRBJ2-5	-	TRBV5-6	-	CASSLYSREQETQYF	TGTGCCAGCAGCTTGTATAGCAGAGAACAAGAGACCCAGTACTTC
TRBJ2-2	-	TRBV15	-	CATSRDRLTGSIAGELFF	TGTGCCACCAGCAGAGATCGACTAACAGGGAGTATCGCCGGGGAGCTGTTTTTT
TRBJ1-1	-	TRBV7-2	TRBD1	CASSLVDRTNTEAFF	TGTGCCAGCAGCTTAGTGGACAGGACGAACACTGAAGCTTTCTTT
TRBJ1-2	-	TRBV2	-	CASSDNRGLSDGYTF	TGTGCCAGCAGTGATAACCGGGGACTATCGGATGGCTACACCTTC
TRBJ1-1	-	TRBV7-8	-	CASSPREHAEAFF	TGTGCCAGCAGCCCGCGGGAACACGCTGAAGCTTTCTTT
TRBJ1-5	-	TRBV18	-	CASSSAPGWQPQHF	TGTGCCAGCTCATCAGCTCCAGGGTGGCAGCCCCAGCATTTT
TRBJ2-3	-	TRBV7-7	-	CASSLGPSTDTQYF	TGTGCCAGCAGCTTGGGCCCTAGCACAGATACGCAGTATTTT
TRBJ2-7	few	TRBV4-2	-	CASSQDLQGSGEQYF	TGTGCCAGCAGCCAAGATCTTCAGGGATCGGGCGAGCAGTACTTC
TRBJ2-3	-	TRBV5-1	-	CASSPQPGGVSDTQYF	TGCGCCAGCAGCCCCCAGCCGGGCGGGGTCTCAGATACGCAGTATTTT
TRBJ2-7	-	TRBV4-1	TRBD1	CASSQGQGAREQYF	TGCGCCAGCAGCCAGGGACAGGGGGCGCGGGAGCAGTACTTC
TRBJ1-1	-	TRBV29-1	TRBD1	CSVTGLATEAFF	TGCAGCGTGACAGGGTTGGCTACTGAAGCTTTCTTT
TRBJ2-5	-	TRBV7-2	-	CASSFGFQETQYF	TGTGCCAGCAGCTTCGGGTTCCAAGAGACCCAGTACTTC
TRBJ2-1	-	TRBV10-1	-	CASSESRYNEQFF	TGCGCCAGCAGTGAGTCGAGGTACAATGAGCAGTTCTTC
TRBJ1-6	-	TRBV27	TRBD1	CASSLSGIRTLWGQGPLHF	TGTGCCAGCAGTTTATCCGGAATACGGACATTGTGGGGACAGGGGCCCCTCCACTTT